The 20 T cell receptor beta chains presented below share a single source sample, sequenced in a study of T-cell reconstitution after alpha-beta-depleted transplantation in children. TCRbeta library preparation incorporated unique molecular identifiers. TCRdb redid the calling of the PCR reads with MiXCR, one entry per CDR3 protein. Of 330,000 or so distinct CDR3 sequences listed, 10% were seen once; the top ten hold approximately 7.6%. Sequencing used PBMCs, obtained before TCRalphabeta/CD19-depleted stem cell transplant. These receptors came from a boy under two years old with acute myeloid leukemia, due to receive a stem cell transplant.

Ten or more counts support this clonotype. V and J are TRBV7-8 and TRBJ2-1; TRBD1 agrees at 8 bases. V trimming: 1 base; J trimming: 5 bases; junction bases outside the gene matches: 4. The CDR3 sequence is 15 residues long. Germline V gives CDR1 SGHVS, CDR2 FQNEAQ. The chain's CDR3 is CASSLVGTGNNEQFF. For the CDR3, the DNA is TGTGCCAGCAGCTTAGTGGGGACAGGCAACAATGAGCAGTTCTTC. Looking up the rest from reference TRBV7-8 and TRBJ2-1 gives the full variable domain: GAGVSQSPRYKVAKRGQDVALRCDPISGHVSLFWYQQALGQGPEFLTYFQNEAQLDKSGLPSDRFFAERPEGSVSTLKIQRTQQEDSAVYLCASSLVGTGNNEQFFGPGTRLTVL.

The sample holds many counts of this clonotype. J is TRBJ1-5 and V is TRBV28, with D maybe TRBD1 (5 bases). Trimming shortened V by 7 bases and J by 0 bases, and 7 bases separated the two germline ends. The CDR3 runs 13 residues. Looked up from germline, CDR1 is MDHEN and CDR2 is SYDVKM. CDR3 nucleotides: TGTGCCAGCATAGGGGATAGCAATCAGCCCCAGCATTTT. Translating gives CASIGDSNQPQHF. The variable domain in full, with the rest retrieved from reference TRBV28 and TRBJ1-5, is DVKVTQSSRYLVKRTGEKVFLECVQDMDHENMFWYRQDPGLGLRLIYFSYDVKMKEKGDIPEGYSVSREKKERFSLILESASTNQTSMYLCASIGDSNQPQHFGDGTRLSIL.

This clonotype was observed at least ten times. J is TRBJ2-3 and V is TRBV12-3 or TRBV12-4; TRBD2 agrees at 11 bases. The CDR3 spans 17 residues. V gave up 5 bases and J gave up 1 base; unmatched junction bases: 8. CDR3 residues: CASSPTTSGRGTDTQYF. The CDR3 DNA is TGTGCCAGCAGTCCGACAACTAGCGGGAGAGGCACAGATACGCAGTATTTT.

The sample holds many counts of this clonotype. This rearrangement joins TRBV29-1 to TRBJ2-5; D unresolved. This CDR3 spans 13 amino acids. Germline V gene sequence: CDR1 SQVTM, CDR2 ANQGSEA. The ends were cut back, 3 bases at V and 0 bases at J, with 8 bases in the middle. CDR3 protein: CSVENLYQETQYF. The DNA for the CDR3 is TGCAGCGTTGAGAACCTATACCAAGAGACCCAGTACTTC.

A remark on this clonotype: Since a much larger clone is just one base distant, this may be a read error. This sequence joins TRBV2 and TRBJ2-7; D gene unclear. V was trimmed by 9 bases and J by 6 bases, leaving 6 bases between them. Germline lookup yields CDR1 SNHLY and CDR2 FYNNEI. The CDR3 runs 9 residues. CDR3 protein: CASTCEQYF. The DNA of the CDR3 is TGTGCCAGTACATGCGAGCAGTACTTC.

The chain employs TRBV10-3 and TRBJ2-7; 11 nucleotides line up with TRBD1. The CDR3 extends over 14 amino acids. In germline, CDR1 is ENHRY, CDR2 SYGVKD. After removal of 6 bases from V and 4 bases from J, the junction contained 5 bases not matched to a gene. CDR3 coding DNA: TGTGCCATCAGCGGGACAGGGGGGGGATACGAGCAGTACTTC. This sequence encodes CAISGTGGGYEQYF.

This clonotype was recorded at least ten times. This chain connects TRBV11-1 to TRBJ2-1; possibly TRBD2 for D (6 bases). The V end was cut by 5 bases, the J end by 8 bases, with 16 bases between. The CDR3 is 14 residues long. Germline V gene sequence: CDR1 SGHAT, CDR2 FQDESV (reference sequence). CDR3 residues: CASSPGLHPDEQFF. In nucleotides, the CDR3 is TGTGCCAGCAGCCCGGGACTCCACCCTGATGAGCAGTTCTTC. Complete variable domain (other parts from reference TRBV11-1 and TRBJ2-1): EAEVAQSPRYKITEKSQAVAFWCDPISGHATLYWYRQILGQGPELLVQFQDESVVDDSQLPKDRFSAERLKGVDSTLKIQPAELGDSAMYLCASSPGLHPDEQFFGPGTRLTVL.

This clonotype was observed at least ten times. The chain employs TRBV9 and TRBJ2-3, with TRBD1 matching over 9 bases. The CDR3 length is 16 residues. Germline lookup yields CDR1 SGDLS and CDR2 YYNGEE. Trimming at V came to 3 bases and at J to 4 bases, leaving 9 bases not matched to a gene. The CDR3 DNA reads as TGTGCCAGCAGCGGATCCGGGACAGGGACGCCAGATACGCAGTATTTT. It yields the protein CASSGSGTGTPDTQYF. The whole variable domain, remainder taken from reference TRBV9 and TRBJ2-3, is DSGVTQTPKHLITATGQRVTLRCSPRSGDLSVYWYQQSLDQGLQFLIQYYNGEERAKGNILERFSAQQFPDLHSELNLSSLELGDSALYFCASSGSGTGTPDTQYFGPGTRLTVL.

This clonotype occurred many times. The rearrangement links TRBV28 to TRBJ1-5; D perhaps matches TRBD1 (6 bases). V lost 4 bases to trimming and J lost 3 bases, with 16 bases between them. The CDR3 length is 16 residues. Looked up from germline, CDR1 is MDHEN and CDR2 is SYDVKM. The CDR3 DNA sequence: TGTGCCAGCAGTTGGACTTCAAGGGGGTCCAATCAGCCCCAGCATTTT. This sequence encodes CASSWTSRGSNQPQHF.

There are many counts of this clonotype. The CDR3 coding sequence is TGCAGTGCTACGGACAGGGCAGGTCGCGAGCAGTACTTC. Protein sequence: CSATDRAGREQYF. The rearrangement links TRBV20-1 to TRBJ2-7; the match to TRBD1 covers 8 bases. The CDR3 consists of 13 residues. The germline V gene has CDR1 DFQATT and CDR2 SNEGSKA (reference sequence). The V gene end was trimmed by 4 bases and the J gene end by 6 bases; junction bases not matched to a gene: 8.

This rearrangement joins TRBV4-1 to TRBJ2-1; the match to TRBD2 covers 11 bases. Germline V gene data show CDR1 as MGHRA and CDR2 as YSYEKL. V shed 4 bases, J shed 8 bases, and the junction held 7 bases outside the gene matches. The CDR3 totals 15 residues. The CDR3 DNA reads as TGCGCCAGCAGCCCGAGACTAGCGGGAAAGGATGAGCAGTTCTTC. Residues: CASSPRLAGKDEQFF.

This clonotype was counted ten times or more. The chain links TRBV28 to TRBJ2-7; a weak D match, TRBD1 (5 bases). Per germline, CDR1 MDHEN and CDR2 SYDVKM. CDR3 length: 14 residues. Trimming took 5 bases from V and 5 from J, leaving 16 bases between them. The CDR3 region is CASSMGPGPHEQYF. The CDR3 DNA reads TGTGCCAGCAGTATGGGGCCAGGGCCCCACGAGCAGTACTTC.

This clonotype has a count of ten or more. The CDR3 coding sequence is TGTGCCAGCAGCTGGCGACAGGAGGAGGCATCTAGCACAGATACGCAGTATTTT. Translation: CASSWRQEEASSTDTQYF. The chain recombines TRBV7-8 with TRBJ2-3; a possible D gene is TRBD1 (6 bases). V was cut by 4 bases and J by 0 bases, with 20 bases left in between. Germline CDR1 reads SGHVS; CDR2 reads FQNEAQ. The CDR3 totals 18 residues. Supplemented by reference TRBV7-8 and TRBJ2-3, the full variable domain reads GAGVSQSPRYKVAKRGQDVALRCDPISGHVSLFWYQQALGQGPEFLTYFQNEAQLDKSGLPSDRFFAERPEGSVSTLKIQRTQQEDSAVYLCASSWRQEEASSTDTQYFGPGTRLTVL.

Worth noting for this clonotype: One junction end disagrees with the germline gene, perhaps due to a read error. The chain links TRBV29-1 to TRBJ2-1; TRBD1 matches at 7 bases. The CDR3 totals 12 residues. From germline, CDR1 is SQVTM and CDR2 ANQGSEA. The CDR3, as DNA: TGCAGCGTTAGGGGGCTCTACAATGACCAGTTCTTC. It specifies CSVRGLYNDQFF.

This clonotype was recorded at least ten times. The rearrangement links TRBV14 to TRBJ1-4; D perhaps matches TRBD1 (5 bases). V was pared by 4 bases and J by 0 bases, with 9 bases between. The CDR3 sequence is 15 residues long. Germline CDR1 reads SGHDN; CDR2 reads FVKESK. The CDR3 nucleotides are TGTGCCAGCAGCCGAAGGACATCAACTAATGAAAAACTGTTTTTT. Its protein is CASSRRTSTNEKLFF.

This clonotype was counted ten times or more. This chain links TRBV7-9 with TRBJ2-3; D is unresolved. CDR3 length equals 14 residues. The V gene lost 3 bases and the J gene lost 0 bases, with 7 bases spanning the gap. Germline CDR1 SEHNR, CDR2 FQNEAQ (reference sequence). This CDR3 is CASSLLVSTDTQYF. CDR3 coding DNA: TGTGCCAGCAGCTTGTTGGTTAGCACAGATACGCAGTATTTT.

V usage is TRBV7-6 and J usage is TRBJ2-3, with D unresolved. The CDR3 has 11 residues. Trimming left V 6 bases short and J 5 bases short, with 6 bases between. The germline gives CDR1 SGHVS, CDR2 FNYEAQ. The chain's CDR3 is CASRNGDTQYF. The CDR3 coding sequence is TGTGCCAGCAGGAACGGAGATACGCAGTATTTT.

V gene TRBV29-1 combines with J gene TRBJ2-5; 8 bases map to TRBD2. Germline trimming cut 4 bases from V and 6 bases from J; bases unmatched to any gene: 10. The CDR3 spans 14 residues. CDR1 and CDR2 (germline): SQVTM, ANQGSEA. Written as DNA, the CDR3 is TGCAGCGTTGCTCCGAGCGGGGGCCGAAAGACCCAGTACTTC. Its translation: CSVAPSGGRKTQYF.

The chain joins TRBV5-1 to TRBJ2-1; the match to TRBD2 covers 16 bases. V gave up 4 bases and J gave up 4 bases; unmatched junction bases: 5. Germline CDR1 reads SGHRS; CDR2 reads YFSETQ. The CDR3 runs to 17 residues. CDR3 sequence reads: CASSPGLAGGKYNEQFF. The CDR3 bases are TGCGCCAGCAGCCCGGGACTAGCGGGGGGGAAGTACAATGAGCAGTTCTTC.

This clonotype was seen many times. This chain links TRBV6-2 or TRBV6-3 with TRBJ2-2, with TRBD2 matching 8 bases. V shed 2 bases and J 2 bases; nucleotides not matched to a gene: 13. Per the germline V gene, CDR1 is MNHEY and CDR2 is SVGEGT. The CDR3 has 19 amino acids. Here the CDR3 DNA reads TGTGCCAGCAGTTACAGTGGACTAGCCCCTCTACCTAACACCGGGGAGCTGTTTTTT. It yields the protein CASSYSGLAPLPNTGELFF.